This passage covers 13 T cell receptor beta chains from one sample sequenced in a study of CD8+CD57+ T cells in acquired aplastic anemia (dated by TCRdb to the late 2010s). Sequenced using an Illumina HiSeq 2000. TCR beta VDJ combination and CDR3 sequence profiling used genomic DNA as the template. In-frame beta chains were kept once TCRdb had trimmed the public reads at Q25 with fastp and called clones with MiXCR. For every CDR3 protein sequence, its rows merge into one entry that carries the most common genes and DNA. The sample contains 180,000 or so distinct CDR3 sequences, approximately 48% of them found a single time. More than 1.5% of the sample belongs to the ten largest clones. Expansion of CD8+CD57+ cells had been shown by flow cytometry in the patients chosen for sequencing. The sequenced material came from sorted CD4+, CD8+, or CD8+CD57+ T cells (not recorded which) from PBMCs. Receptors were obtained from a human donor with aplastic anemia.

V is TRBV12-3 or TRBV12-4 and J is TRBJ2-5, with D maybe TRBD1 (5 bases). With 6 bases removed from V and 9 bases from J, the gap between germline ends came to 23 bases. This CDR3 region has 15 residues. The CDR3 nucleotides are TGTGCCAGCAGCCTAAGTGGCAGGGTCAGCCAGCCCCAGTACTTC. As protein: CASSLSGRVSQPQYF.

The chain recombines TRBV9 with TRBJ2-5, with a weak D call TRBD1 (6 bases). V dropped 4 bases and J dropped 2 bases, with 15 bases sitting between them. The germline CDR1 and CDR2 sequences are SGDLS and YYNGEE. The CDR3 runs to 15 residues. In DNA form, the CDR3 reads TGTGCCAGCAGCCTAACCCCCGGACAGCAAGAGACCCAGTACTTC. It translates to CASSLTPGQQETQYF.

The J gene is TRBJ2-5, the V gene TRBV19; D is perhaps TRBD1 or TRBD2 (7 bases each). CDR1 and CDR2 from the germline V gene are LNHDA and SQIVND (reference sequence). Between the trimmed V and J ends, which lost 3 bases and 3 bases, there was a span of 14 bases. CDR3 length: 15 residues. The CDR3, as DNA: TGTGCCAGTAGTATTGACAGGGAGGGGGAAGAGACCCAGTACTTC. Translated, it gives CASSIDREGEETQYF. The variable domain in full, completed from reference TRBV19 and TRBJ2-5, reads DGGITQSPKYLFRKEGQNVTLSCEQNLNHDAMYWYRQDPGQGLRLIYYSQIVNDFQKGDIAEGYSVSREKKESFPLTVTSAQKNPTAFYLCASSIDREGEETQYFGPGTRLLVL.

The V and J genes are TRBV7-9 and TRBJ2-5; D call uncertain. Trimming left V 4 bases short and J 9 bases short, with 9 bases between. CDR1 SEHNR and CDR2 FQNEAQ come from the germline V gene (reference sequence). The CDR3 extends over 11 amino acids. CDR3 in amino acids: CASSCDKPQYF. The CDR3 nucleotides read TGTGCCAGCAGCTGTGACAAGCCCCAGTACTTC. Complete variable domain (other parts from reference TRBV7-9 and TRBJ2-5): DTGVSQNPRHKITKRGQNVTFRCDPISEHNRLYWYRQTLGQGPEFLTYFQNEAQLEKSRLLSDRFSAERPKGSFSTLEIQRTEQGDSAMYLCASSCDKPQYFGPGTRLLVL.

Many counts were recorded for this clonotype. V is TRBV2 and J is TRBJ2-1, with D unresolved. This CDR3 contains 15 residues. Germline CDR1 is SNHLY and CDR2 is FYNNEI. Trimming removed 5 bases at V and 0 bases at J, with 11 bases between. As DNA, the CDR3 is TGTGCCAGCAGTCGGGTACGGATCTCCTACAATGAGCAGTTCTTC. Amino acid sequence: CASSRVRISYNEQFF.

V usage is TRBV10-3 and J usage is TRBJ2-1; D unresolved. The CDR3 spans 14 residues. The V and J ends lost 6 bases and 1 base respectively, with 10 bases between them. From germline, CDR1 is ENHRY and CDR2 SYGVKD. In DNA form, the CDR3 reads TGTGCCATCAGCCGGGTGACTTCCTACAATGAGCAGTTCTTC. It is translated as CAISRVTSYNEQFF.

The genes are TRBV13 and TRBJ1-4; possible D gene TRBD1, 6 bases. V was pared by 3 bases and J by 5 bases, with 16 bases between. Germline loops: CDR1 PRHDT, CDR2 FYEKMQ (reference sequence). The CDR3 covers 16 residues. CDR3 coding DNA: TGTGCCAGCAGCTTCGGTAGAGGACAGAAAAATGAAAAACTGTTTTTT. This sequence encodes CASSFGRGQKNEKLFF.

The rearrangement joins TRBV19 to TRBJ2-7, with D unresolved. The CDR3 has 14 amino acids. V shed 1 base and J shed 2 bases, with 9 bases lying between them. The V gene's germline CDR1 is LNHDA and CDR2 SQIVND (reference sequence). The CDR3: CASSIVFGTYEQYF. In DNA form, the CDR3 reads TGTGCCAGTAGTATAGTTTTCGGAACCTACGAGCAGTACTTC. Complete variable domain (other parts from reference TRBV19 and TRBJ2-7): DGGITQSPKYLFRKEGQNVTLSCEQNLNHDAMYWYRQDPGQGLRLIYYSQIVNDFQKGDIAEGYSVSREKKESFPLTVTSAQKNPTAFYLCASSIVFGTYEQYFGPGTRLTVT.

The chain links TRBV10-1 to TRBJ2-3; 10 bases agree with TRBD1. Germline values: CDR1 WNHNN, CDR2 SYGVQD (reference sequence). The CDR3 runs 15 residues. After removal of 6 bases from V and 4 bases from J, the junction contained 7 bases not matched to a gene. The CDR3 region has the DNA TGCGCCAGCAGCCAAACGACAGGGGGCCCAGATACGCAGTATTTT. Residues: CASSQTTGGPDTQYF.

This clonotype was picked up one time. The chain recombines TRBV7-8 with TRBJ1-5; D perhaps matches TRBD1 (6 bases). With 7 bases removed from V and 11 bases from J, the gap between germline ends came to 15 bases. The CDR3 length is 12 residues. Germline CDR1 and CDR2: SGHVS and FQNEAQ. This CDR3 is CASNNGGQTQHF. The CDR3 DNA reads as TGTGCCAGCAACAATGGGGGGCAGACCCAGCATTTT.

The chain links TRBV6-1 to TRBJ2-1; D gene ambiguous. This CDR3 has 15 residues. CDR1 is MNHNS, CDR2 SASEGT, per germline. Trimming left V 1 base short and J 4 bases short, with 11 bases between. The CDR3 is CASSEGFSAYNEQFF. The CDR3 nucleotides read TGTGCCAGCAGTGAAGGGTTCAGCGCGTACAATGAGCAGTTCTTC.

This clonotype was seen more than once but under ten times. This sequence joins TRBV20-1 and TRBJ2-7; D possibly corresponds to TRBD1 (6 bases). Trimming cost V 3 bases and J 5 bases, with 17 bases left between them. The CDR3 is 14 amino acids. CDR1 is DFQATT, CDR2 SNEGSKA, per germline (reference sequence). In DNA form, the CDR3 reads TGCAGTGCTAGCGGAAACCCAGGGGACCACGAGCAGTACTTC. Protein: CSASGNPGDHEQYF.

This clonotype was recorded a few times. This chain joins TRBV10-3 and TRBJ2-6; no clear D gene. CDR3 length equals 13 residues. Germline CDR1 and CDR2: ENHRY and SYGVKD. V shed 7 bases and J shed 4 bases, with 8 bases lying between them. CDR3 bases: TGTGCCATCAAGGGAACCGGGGCCAACGTCCTGACTTTC. Protein: CAIKGTGANVLTF.